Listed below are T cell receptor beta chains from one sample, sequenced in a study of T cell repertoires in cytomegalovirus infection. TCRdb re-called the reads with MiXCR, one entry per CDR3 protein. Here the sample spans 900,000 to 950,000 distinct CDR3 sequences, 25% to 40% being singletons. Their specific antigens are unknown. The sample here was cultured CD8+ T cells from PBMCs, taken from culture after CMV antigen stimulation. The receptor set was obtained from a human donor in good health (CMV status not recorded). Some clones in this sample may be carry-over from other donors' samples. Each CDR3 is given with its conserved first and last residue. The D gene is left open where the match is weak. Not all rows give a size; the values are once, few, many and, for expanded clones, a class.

cdr3_nt: TGTGCCAGCAGCGTGATACAGGGAATCAATCAGCCCCAGCATTTT
cdr3_aa: CASSVIQGINQPQHF
d_call: .
clone_size: .
v_call: TRBV2
j_call: TRBJ1-5

cdr3_nt: TGTGCCAGCAGCTTAACACGCCGACTAGCGGAAGAGCAGTTCTTC
cdr3_aa: CASSLTRRLAEEQFF
d_call: TRBD2
clone_size: many
v_call: TRBV7-3
j_call: TRBJ2-1

cdr3_nt: TGTGCCAGCAGCCCGGTGAACACCGGGGAGCTGTTTTTT
cdr3_aa: CASSPVNTGELFF
d_call: .
clone_size: few
v_call: TRBV7-6
j_call: TRBJ2-2

cdr3_nt: TGTGCCAGCAGTCCCCCCTGGGGCCCCAATTCACCCCTCCACTTT
cdr3_aa: CASSPPWGPNSPLHF
d_call: .
clone_size: .
v_call: TRBV27
j_call: TRBJ1-6

cdr3_nt: TGTGCCAGCAGCATACAGGCTGGCAATGAGCAGTTCTTC
cdr3_aa: CASSIQAGNEQFF
d_call: .
clone_size: .
v_call: TRBV12-3/TRBV12-4
j_call: TRBJ2-1

cdr3_nt: TGTGCCAGCAGCTTGGTCGTGGGTAGCGGAGGCAATCAGCCCCAGCATTTT
cdr3_aa: CASSLVVGSGGNQPQHF
d_call: .
clone_size: .
v_call: TRBV7-9
j_call: TRBJ1-5

cdr3_nt: TGTGCCAGCAGTTCCCTCGGGAGGGGGCAGGAGACCCAGTACTTC
cdr3_aa: CASSSLGRGQETQYF
d_call: .
clone_size: .
v_call: TRBV6-6
j_call: TRBJ2-5

cdr3_nt: TGTGCCAGCAGTTACCTCCCAGGAACGAACACTGAAGCTTTCTTT
cdr3_aa: CASSYLPGTNTEAFF
d_call: .
clone_size: few
v_call: TRBV6-1
j_call: TRBJ1-1

cdr3_nt: TGTGCCAGCAGCCAAGGTACAGGGATAGAGTCCTACGAGCAGTACTTC
cdr3_aa: CASSQGTGIESYEQYF
d_call: .
clone_size: .
v_call: TRBV3-1
j_call: TRBJ2-7

cdr3_nt: TGTGCCAGCAGCGAGGGACAGGAATATGGCTACACCTTC
cdr3_aa: CASSEGQEYGYTF
d_call: TRBD1
clone_size: .
v_call: TRBV9
j_call: TRBJ1-2

cdr3_nt: TGTGCCAGCAGTTACGGGACAACGGGGGGAGGGACTGAAGCTTTCTTT
cdr3_aa: CASSYGTTGGGTEAFF
d_call: .
clone_size: .
v_call: TRBV6-2/TRBV6-3
j_call: TRBJ1-1

cdr3_nt: TGTGCCAGCGCTAAGGGTCCGAATGGCTACACCTTC
cdr3_aa: CASAKGPNGYTF
d_call: .
clone_size: few
v_call: TRBV27
j_call: TRBJ1-2

cdr3_nt: TGTGCCAGCAGCGCATCAGGCCTCCAAGAGACCCAGTACTTC
cdr3_aa: CASSASGLQETQYF
d_call: .
clone_size: .
v_call: TRBV9
j_call: TRBJ2-5

cdr3_nt: TGTGCCAGCAGCGAGCGGGGGTACAACTCTGGAAACACCATATATTTT
cdr3_aa: CASSERGYNSGNTIYF
d_call: .
clone_size: few
v_call: TRBV7-6
j_call: TRBJ1-3

cdr3_nt: TGTGCCAGCAGCATCTACACTGATGAGCAGTTCTTC
cdr3_aa: CASSIYTDEQFF
d_call: .
clone_size: many
v_call: TRBV11-2
j_call: TRBJ2-1

cdr3_nt: TGTGCCAGCAGCTCTGGACAGGAGCGAGAAAAACTGTTTTTT
cdr3_aa: CASSSGQEREKLFF
d_call: TRBD1
clone_size: many
v_call: TRBV7-6
j_call: TRBJ1-4

cdr3_nt: TGTGCCAGCAGCTTATTTCCGGGGGTCGACACAGATACGCAGTATTTT
cdr3_aa: CASSLFPGVDTDTQYF
d_call: .
clone_size: many
v_call: TRBV7-2
j_call: TRBJ2-3

cdr3_nt: TGTGCCAGCAGCGCGGACGGAGAATACACTGAAGCTTTCTTT
cdr3_aa: CASSADGEYTEAFF
d_call: .
clone_size: .
v_call: TRBV9
j_call: TRBJ1-1

cdr3_nt: TGCGCCTACACAGATACGCAGTATTTT
cdr3_aa: CAYTDTQYF
d_call: .
clone_size: .
v_call: TRBV23-1
j_call: TRBJ2-3

cdr3_nt: TGTGCCAGCAGCTTCTGGGTAGCGGGGGGGCCCACCGGGGAGCTGTTTTTT
cdr3_aa: CASSFWVAGGPTGELFF
d_call: TRBD2
clone_size: few
v_call: TRBV11-2
j_call: TRBJ2-2

cdr3_nt: TGTGCCAGTTCCCGATCAGGGAGCTCCTACAATGAGCAGTTCTTC
cdr3_aa: CASSRSGSSYNEQFF
d_call: .
clone_size: .
v_call: TRBV19
j_call: TRBJ2-1

cdr3_nt: TGCAGCGCCGTCTCGGTCCAATACAATGAGCAGTTCTTC
cdr3_aa: CSAVSVQYNEQFF
d_call: .
clone_size: .
v_call: TRBV29-1
j_call: TRBJ2-1

cdr3_nt: TGTGCCAGCGCCCCGGGACAGGTGAAGACCCAGTACTTC
cdr3_aa: CASAPGQVKTQYF
d_call: TRBD1
clone_size: .
v_call: TRBV25-1
j_call: TRBJ2-5

cdr3_nt: TGTGCCGGCAAAGATAGGCTCTGGTGGGGCAATCAGCCCCAGCATTTT
cdr3_aa: CAGKDRLWWGNQPQHF
d_call: .
clone_size: few
v_call: TRBV6-5
j_call: TRBJ1-5

cdr3_nt: TGTGCCAGCACTGAGGCGACGGCTGAAGCTTTCTTT
cdr3_aa: CASTEATAEAFF
d_call: .
clone_size: few
v_call: TRBV6-1
j_call: TRBJ1-1

cdr3_nt: TGTGCCAGCAGCCTCCGGTGGGACAATGAGCAGTTCTTC
cdr3_aa: CASSLRWDNEQFF
d_call: .
clone_size: .
v_call: TRBV7-2
j_call: TRBJ2-1

cdr3_nt: TGTGCCAGTAGTATCCGGGACAGGGTAGGGTCTTATACGCAGTATTTT
cdr3_aa: CASSIRDRVGSYTQYF
d_call: TRBD1
clone_size: .
v_call: TRBV19
j_call: TRBJ2-3

cdr3_nt: TGTGCCAGTAGTATGGTCGGGGCCCCCACAGATACGCAGTATTTT
cdr3_aa: CASSMVGAPTDTQYF
d_call: .
clone_size: few
v_call: TRBV19
j_call: TRBJ2-3

cdr3_nt: TGTGCCAGCAGTTACTTGAGGAGTCAGGGCGATGGCTACACCTTC
cdr3_aa: CASSYLRSQGDGYTF
d_call: .
clone_size: .
v_call: TRBV6-2/TRBV6-3
j_call: TRBJ1-2

cdr3_nt: TGTGCCAGCAGCGGGACAGGGTTGACCTACGAGCAGTACTTC
cdr3_aa: CASSGTGLTYEQYF
d_call: TRBD1
clone_size: .
v_call: TRBV2
j_call: TRBJ2-7

cdr3_nt: TGTGCCAGCAGCCCGGGGGGCGGGGTCGACGGCTACACCTTC
cdr3_aa: CASSPGGGVDGYTF
d_call: .
clone_size: few
v_call: TRBV7-2
j_call: TRBJ1-2

cdr3_nt: TGTGCCAGCAGCCAAGACCACGGGATGAACACTGAAGCTTTCTTT
cdr3_aa: CASSQDHGMNTEAFF
d_call: .
clone_size: .
v_call: TRBV14
j_call: TRBJ1-1

cdr3_nt: TGTGCCAGCAGCCCACCAGACAGGGGGCCCGAGCAGTACTTC
cdr3_aa: CASSPPDRGPEQYF
d_call: TRBD1
clone_size: many
v_call: TRBV13
j_call: TRBJ2-7

cdr3_nt: TGTGCCAGCTTCCCGAGCGGGGGTCCCTACGAGCAGTACTTC
cdr3_aa: CASFPSGGPYEQYF
d_call: TRBD2
clone_size: .
v_call: TRBV5-5
j_call: TRBJ2-7

cdr3_nt: TGTGCCAGTAGTCACGAAGTATGGGGGTTGGAGAAGCCCCAGCATTTT
cdr3_aa: CASSHEVWGLEKPQHF
d_call: .
clone_size: .
v_call: TRBV19
j_call: TRBJ1-5

cdr3_nt: TGTGCCAGCAGTTACTCGATGAGGTCTAGACAGGGGGAAGAGCAGTACTTC
cdr3_aa: CASSYSMRSRQGEEQYF
d_call: TRBD1
clone_size: few
v_call: TRBV6-5
j_call: TRBJ2-7

cdr3_nt: TGTGCCAGCTCGACGCATCGAGAGACCCAGTACTTC
cdr3_aa: CASSTHRETQYF
d_call: .
clone_size: .
v_call: TRBV13
j_call: TRBJ2-5